This record concerns one TCR beta chain sequence. This table comes from immunoSEQ multiplex PCR, and its TCRdb copy is limited to in-frame clones, with some not included. The table has about 56,000 clones, roughly 93% seen once. This entry comes from a study of technical replicates of blood from a few donors. Losses at the gene ends were 2 bases for V and 7 bases for J; bases not matched to a gene: 7. The CDR3 is 15 amino acids. The germline V gene encodes CDR1 MNHEY and CDR2 SMNVEV (reference sequence). Material: PBMCs. The source is a human donor in good health. Some clones in this sample may be carry-over from other donors' samples. The V call is TRBV27, the J call TRBJ1-4, with TRBD1 matching over 7 bases. In nucleotides, the CDR3 is TGTGCCAGCAGTTTAGAGGGCAGGGGGAGTGAAAAACTGTTTTTT. Translated, it gives CASSLEGRGSEKLFF.